This TCR beta chain came from a study of memory CD4+ T cells and cytomegalovirus serostatus. Study-wide background: Of the healthy Belgian adults, nine or ten were CMV seropositive and 20 to 30 seronegative. Study-level results: Of around 160 reported CMV TCRbeta sequences, under 80 were found in memory CD4+ repertoires.

TCRdb's copy holds only in-frame clones and misses some; the assay was immunoSEQ multiplex PCR. This sample carries 46,000 or so clones, over 70% of them seen once, and the ten largest clones take approximately 0.6%. This CDR3 is built from 14 residues. Germline CDR1 and CDR2: SGHVS and FNYEAQ. Trimming cost V 0 bases and J 6 bases; bases outside gene matches: 5. Of note for this clone: Its antigen is unidentified.

The sort gate was single viable CD3+CD4+CD8-CD45RO+ cells for memory CD4+ T cells. Positive selection with CD4 microbeads enriched total CD4+ T cells. The specimen was memory CD4+ T cells from blood. The clonotype was recovered from an adult in good health and CMV-seronegative. The chain couples TRBV7-6 to TRBJ2-7; 7 bases are shared with TRBD2. CDR3 protein: CASSLATGGGEQYF. For the CDR3, the DNA is TGTGCCAGCAGCTTAGCAACGGGAGGAGGCGAGCAGTACTTC.